Listed below are T cell receptor beta chains from one sample, sequenced in a study of STAT5B mutations in CD4+ large granular lymphocyte leukemia. TCRdb's table, derived via immunoSEQ multiplex PCR, lists solely in-frame clones and lacks some. Of 7,500 to 8,500 clones detected, approximately 80% appear once; the ten largest clones hold roughly 70%. Sequencing was carried out using PBMCs. These receptors were collected from a woman aged 55 to 70 with CD4+ T-cell large granular lymphocyte leukemia. The CDR3 runs from the conserved cysteine through the conserved F or W. A D gene is named only where the DNA matches it firmly. The size field is filled for only some rows; it gives once, few, many or a size class.

clone size	J gene	V gene	D gene	CDR3 DNA	CDR3 protein
once	TRBJ2-1	TRBV7-2	NA	TGTGCCAGCAGCTTAGGGCCGGCCAGAGGCTTGAGGAATGAGCAGTTCTTC	CASSLGPARGLRNEQFF
NA	TRBJ2-7	TRBV14	NA	TGTGCCAGCAGCCTAGTCGGGATCTCCTACGAGCAGTACTTC	CASSLVGISYEQYF
NA	TRBJ2-5	TRBV9	NA	TGTGCCAGCAGCGCAAACCTGGGGGTAGGAGAGACCCAGTACTTC	CASSANLGVGETQYF
once	TRBJ2-4	TRBV11-2	NA	TGTGCCAGCAGCCCCGGCGGGACAGAGGGGACTCAGTACTTC	CASSPGGTEGTQYF
NA	TRBJ1-1	TRBV27	NA	TGTGCCAGCAGTTTAGCGGCGAACACTGAAGCTTTCTTT	CASSLAANTEAFF
NA	TRBJ1-4	TRBV27	NA	TGTGCCAGCAGTTACACAGGAGCGGGGGGTGAAAAACTGTTTTTT	CASSYTGAGGEKLFF
once	TRBJ1-4	TRBV7-2	TRBD1	TGTGCCAGCAGCCGGGACAGGGGGACTGAAAAACTGTTTTTT	CASSRDRGTEKLFF
few	TRBJ1-1	TRBV5-1	NA	TGCGCCAGCAGCTTGGAGTCGAACACTGAAGCTTTCTTT	CASSLESNTEAFF
NA	TRBJ1-6	TRBV27	NA	TGTGCCAGCAGGGGGGGTCGGCCGGACTATTCACCCCTCCACTTT	CASRGGRPDYSPLHF
NA	TRBJ2-7	TRBV28	TRBD1	TGTGCCAGCACCTCCCGGGACAGGGGGTATTACGAGCAGTACTTC	CASTSRDRGYYEQYF
NA	TRBJ1-2	TRBV5-4	TRBD1	TGTGCCAGCAGTCAGGACAGGGGCGAATATGGCTACACCTTC	CASSQDRGEYGYTF
NA	TRBJ2-7	TRBV4-1	NA	TGCGCCAGCAGCCTCCTAGCGACCTCGAGAAACGAGCAGTACTTC	CASSLLATSRNEQYF
NA	TRBJ2-5	TRBV29-1	TRBD1	TGCAGCTATGCGGACAGGCAAGAGACCCAGTACTTC	CSYADRQETQYF
few	TRBJ2-7	TRBV5-6	TRBD2	TGTGCCAGCAGCTTGGGACTAGCGGGAGGGGAGCAGTACTTC	CASSLGLAGGEQYF
NA	TRBJ2-7	TRBV2	NA	TGTGCCAGCAGTGAGGGGCTAGGGGGGTACGAGCAGTACTTC	CASSEGLGGYEQYF
NA	TRBJ1-3	TRBV23-1	NA	TGCGCCAGCAGTTGCTCCACCTTGGTGGGCCGCTCTGGAAACACCATATATTTT	CASSCSTLVGRSGNTIYF
NA	TRBJ2-7	TRBV9	NA	TGTGCCAGCAGCGTGGGACATCAGCAGTACTTC	CASSVGHQQYF
few	TRBJ2-7	TRBV19	NA	TGTGCCAGTAGTATTTCCCCAGGATTCTCCTACGAGCAGTACTTC	CASSISPGFSYEQYF
NA	TRBJ2-5	TRBV11-2	TRBD1	TGTGCCAGCAGGAGACAGGGTCTGTACCAAGAGACCCAGTACTTC	CASRRQGLYQETQYF
few	TRBJ1-2	TRBV5-4	TRBD1	TGTGCCAGCAGCACCACAATCCGGGACAGGGTTAAAGATGGCTACACCTTC	CASSTTIRDRVKDGYTF
few	TRBJ1-2	TRBV29-1	NA	TGCAGCGCTGGACAGCGTAACTATGGCTACACCTTC	CSAGQRNYGYTF
NA	TRBJ1-2	TRBV5-4	NA	TGTGCCAGCAGCTTGGGAGGGCCACCACACTCCTCGGAGGGCTACACCTTC	CASSLGGPPHSSEGYTF
NA	TRBJ2-1	TRBV5-4	NA	TGTGCCAGCAGCCTTCAGGGCGTCAATGAGCAGTTCTTC	CASSLQGVNEQFF
NA	TRBJ1-6	TRBV30	NA	TGTGCCTGGAGTGGACAGTTTCCAAATTCACCCCTCCACTTT	CAWSGQFPNSPLHF
hyperexpanded	TRBJ1-5	TRBV30	NA	TGTGCCTGGTCGTTTACCCTAGAGCAGCCCCAGCATTTT	CAWSFTLEQPQHF
NA	TRBJ1-5	TRBV9	NA	TGTGCCAGCAGCCCCGGGACAACGAGCAATCAGCCCCAGCATTTT	CASSPGTTSNQPQHF
once	TRBJ2-1	TRBV30	TRBD1	TGTGCCTGGACCCCCCGGGACAGTTACAATGAGCAGTTCTTC	CAWTPRDSYNEQFF
NA	TRBJ2-7	TRBV2	NA	TGTGCCAGCAGGCAGGACAGATCCGAGCAGTACTTC	CASRQDRSEQYF
NA	TRBJ1-5	TRBV5-4	NA	TGTGCCAGCAGCAACGGGGGAAGCAATCAGCCCCAGCATTTT	CASSNGGSNQPQHF
NA	TRBJ2-7	TRBV19	TRBD2	TGTGCCAGTTCGGGGTCTGGGGAGGGCGAGCAGTACTTC	CASSGSGEGEQYF
NA	TRBJ1-1	TRBV9	NA	TGTGCCAGCAGCTGGCAGGGCAACACTGAAGCTTTCTTT	CASSWQGNTEAFF
NA	TRBJ1-3	TRBV5-7	NA	TGTGCCAGCAGCTTCCCCCGGGAGGGAGGAGACACCATATATTTT	CASSFPREGGDTIYF
NA	TRBJ1-5	TRBV28	NA	TGTGCCAGCAGTTCCGACAGAAATCAGCCCCAGCATTTT	CASSSDRNQPQHF
few	TRBJ1-1	TRBV7-9	TRBD1	TGTGCCAGCAGCTCAATGCCGGGACAGGGAGCCACTGAAGCTTTCTTT	CASSSMPGQGATEAFF
NA	TRBJ1-2	TRBV5-4	NA	TGTGCCAGCAGCTCCACCCGACAGACCATCTATGGCTACACCTTC	CASSSTRQTIYGYTF
NA	TRBJ1-5	TRBV7-2	NA	TGTGCCAGCAGCACCTACCTCAGGGGAGGGGGATTTAGCAATCAGCCCCAGCATTTT	CASSTYLRGGGFSNQPQHF
NA	TRBJ2-1	TRBV5-1	TRBD2	TGCGCCAGCAGCTCCCTCGGGGGGACCTCCTACAATGAGCAGTTCTTC	CASSSLGGTSYNEQFF
NA	TRBJ1-2	TRBV27	NA	TGTGCCAGCAGTTTACGGATGAACTATGGCTACACCTTC	CASSLRMNYGYTF
once	TRBJ2-7	TRBV9	TRBD2	TGTGCCAGCAGCTCTGGTGGGACTAGCGACGAGCAGTACTTC	CASSSGGTSDEQYF
once	TRBJ1-5	TRBV19	TRBD1	TGTGCCAGTAGTTTACTCGGGACAGGGGGGGTTCAGCCCCAGCATTTT	CASSLLGTGGVQPQHF
NA	TRBJ2-3	TRBV6-1	TRBD2	TGTGCCAGCAGTGAACTAGCGGGTTACACAGATACGCAGTATTTT	CASSELAGYTDTQYF
NA	TRBJ1-5	TRBV15	TRBD1	TGTGCCACCAGCCCTGACAGGGGCCAGCCCCAGCATTTT	CATSPDRGQPQHF
NA	TRBJ1-6	TRBV7-6	NA	TGTGCCAGCAGCCCTGCCGGACAGTATAATTCACCCCTCCACTTT	CASSPAGQYNSPLHF
NA	TRBJ1-1	TRBV14	NA	TGTGCCAGCAGACGACGGGGGGCTGGTGAAGCTTTCTTT	CASRRRGAGEAFF
NA	TRBJ2-7	TRBV14	NA	TGTGCCAGCAGCCAAGGGGTTACCTACGAGCAGTACTTC	CASSQGVTYEQYF
NA	TRBJ2-3	TRBV5-4	NA	TGTGCCACTGTATACACAGATACGCAGTATTTT	CATVYTDTQYF